The 17 T cell receptor beta chains below come from one sample, sequenced in a study of blood T cell repertoires in COVID-19. Here immunoSEQ multiplex PCR was the method, and the copy in TCRdb shows in-frame clones only, minus some. The sample records roughly 130,000 clones, more than 75% being singletons. Sequenced input: peripheral blood. Every receptor here comes from a woman aged 60-75 years with acute or convalescent COVID-19.

The genes are TRBV19 and TRBJ2-1, with 8 bases lining up with TRBD2. Germline CDR1 and CDR2: LNHDA and SQIVND (reference sequence). This CDR3 spans 15 amino acids. With 3 bases clipped from V and 2 bases from J, the junction kept 3 bases outside the gene matches. The CDR3 loop reads CASSMSLAAYNEQFF. For the CDR3, the DNA is TGTGCCAGTAGTATGTCACTAGCGGCCTACAATGAGCAGTTCTTC.

This clone occurred once. The chain recombines TRBV6-4 with TRBJ2-2; TRBD2 aligns across 8 bases. The CDR3 has 16 residues. Germline assignment: CDR1 MRHNA and CDR2 SNTAGT. With V trimmed by 0 bases and J by 0 bases, 0 bases remained unmatched. The CDR3 nucleotides read TGTGCCAGCAGTGACTCGGGACTAGCGAACACCGGGGAGCTGTTTTTT. The encoded protein is CASSDSGLANTGELFF.

The V gene is TRBV13, the J gene TRBJ2-3, with a tentative D call TRBD1 (6 bases). The CDR3 loop spans 15 amino acids. Germline-derived CDR1 and CDR2 are PRHDT and FYEKMQ (reference sequence). V was pared by 2 bases and J by 3 bases, with 12 bases between. CDR3 protein: CASSLRQGKTDTQYF. The CDR3 region has the DNA TGTGCCAGCAGCTTAAGGCAGGGGAAAACAGATACGCAGTATTTT. Looking up the rest from reference TRBV13 and TRBJ2-3 gives the full variable domain: AAGVIQSPRHLIKEKRETATLKCYPIPRHDTVYWYQQGPGQDPQFLISFYEKMQSDKGSIPDRFSAQQFSDYHSELNMSSLELGDSALYFCASSLRQGKTDTQYFGPGTRLTVL.

The chain is built from TRBV9 and TRBJ1-1, with D perhaps TRBD1 (6 bases). The length of the CDR3 is 13 residues. Germline CDR1 is SGDLS and CDR2 is YYNGEE. V gave up 2 bases and J gave up 6 bases, with 11 bases separating them. CDR3 sequence: CASSVGGGAEAFF. CDR3 sequence (DNA): TGTGCCAGCAGCGTCGGAGGGGGGGCTGAAGCTTTCTTT.

This chain joins TRBV5-1 and TRBJ1-1; a possible D gene is TRBD1 (5 bases). The CDR3 totals 14 residues. Germline V lookup: CDR1 SGHRS, CDR2 YFSETQ. Trimming left V 1 base short and J 5 bases short, with 12 bases between. The CDR3 sequence is CASSLLGEGTEAFF. The CDR3 bases are TGCGCCAGCAGCTTGTTGGGGGAGGGGACTGAAGCTTTCTTT. The full variable domain, in which reference TRBV5-1 and TRBJ1-1 provide the parts outside the CDR3, is KAGVTQTPRYLIKTRGQQVTLSCSPISGHRSVSWYQQTPGQGLQFLFEYFSETQRNKGNFPGRFSGRQFSNSRSEMNVSTLELGDSALYLCASSLLGEGTEAFFGQGTRLTVV.

The chain carries TRBV11-2 and TRBJ1-2; maybe TRBD1 (5 bases). The CDR3 extends over 15 amino acids. With 1 base removed from V and 8 bases from J, the gap between germline ends came to 17 bases. Germline CDR1 reads SGHAT; CDR2 reads FQNNGV. CDR3 region: CASSLAPRQGKGYTF. The CDR3 coding sequence is TGTGCCAGCAGCTTAGCGCCCCGGCAGGGTAAAGGCTACACCTTC.

The rearrangement joins TRBV5-1 to TRBJ1-6; D is unclear. CDR3 length: 14 amino acids. Germline V gene sequence: CDR1 SGHRS, CDR2 YFSETQ. The ends were cut back, 0 bases at V and 7 bases at J, with 8 bases in the middle. In DNA, the CDR3 is TGCGCCAGCAGCTTGGCCAGGCAGAATTCACCCCTCCACTTT. Its protein is CASSLARQNSPLHF.

This clone was recorded only once. V gene TRBV18 combines with J gene TRBJ1-2, with a tentative D call TRBD1 (5 bases). Germline lookup yields CDR1 KGHSH and CDR2 LQKENI. This CDR3 spans 13 amino acids. V lost 4 bases and J 6 bases, leaving 12 bases between the germline ends. Here the CDR3 reads CASSRGQGHGYTF. CDR3 sequence (DNA): TGTGCCAGCTCACGTGGGCAGGGCCATGGCTACACCTTC.

The rearrangement links TRBV9 to TRBJ1-3; D is perhaps TRBD1 (5 bases). V shed 0 bases and J shed 0 bases, with 10 bases lying between them. Germline V gene data show CDR1 as SGDLS and CDR2 as YYNGEE. The CDR3 consists of 16 residues. CDR3 coding DNA: TGTGCCAGCAGCGTAGCGGGGGTGGGCTCTGGAAACACCATATATTTT. As protein: CASSVAGVGSGNTIYF.

The chain couples TRBV7-9 to TRBJ1-2; no firm D call. CDR1 and CDR2 from the germline V gene are SEHNR and FQNEAQ (reference sequence). The CDR3 extends over 17 amino acids. Trimming pared 3 bases from V and 3 bases from J, leaving 20 bases between. The CDR3 loop is CASSFPPPAQDYYGYTF. CDR3 nucleotide sequence: TGTGCCAGCAGCTTCCCACCCCCCGCCCAGGACTACTATGGCTACACCTTC.

The chain joins TRBV6-5 to TRBJ1-1; D might be TRBD1 (6 bases). V was shortened by 4 bases and J by 7 bases, with 7 bases between the two germline ends. The CDR3 runs to 11 residues. Germline-derived CDR1 and CDR2 are MNHEY and SVGAGI. The CDR3 DNA reads as TGTGCCAGCAGTTCGACAGGTGAAGCTTTCTTT. This sequence encodes CASSSTGEAFF.

The chain has TRBV28 and TRBJ1-5; 7 bases agree with TRBD1. The CDR3 is 16 amino acids. The V gene end was trimmed by 5 bases and the J gene end by 4 bases; junction bases not matched to a gene: 11. The germline V gene has CDR1 MDHEN and CDR2 SYDVKM. This CDR3 reads CASSPIGTARNQPQHF. Written as DNA, the CDR3 is TGTGCCAGCAGTCCCATTGGGACAGCCAGAAATCAGCCCCAGCATTTT.

Only one count was recorded for this clone. The V and J genes are TRBV29-1 and TRBJ1-2, with D hard to call. Germline V gives CDR1 SQVTM, CDR2 ANQGSEA. CDR3 length: 10 amino acids. V was shortened by 7 bases and J by 4 bases, with 7 bases between the two germline ends. CDR3 nucleotides: TGCAGCGCCCTGGCCTATGGCTACACCTTC. Protein sequence: CSALAYGYTF.

The rearrangement joins TRBV28 to TRBJ1-1, with D perhaps matching TRBD1 (6 bases). Trimming took 8 bases from V and 3 from J, leaving 22 bases between them. The CDR3 loop spans 16 amino acids. Germline V gene data show CDR1 as MDHEN and CDR2 as SYDVKM. In DNA, the CDR3 is TGTGCCAGCGGGTCGTCAGGGTGGGGGCTGGACACTGAAGCTTTCTTT. Protein: CASGSSGWGLDTEAFF. Together with reference TRBV28 and TRBJ1-1, the CDR3 gives the full variable domain: DVKVTQSSRYLVKRTGEKVFLECVQDMDHENMFWYRQDPGLGLRLIYFSYDVKMKEKGDIPEGYSVSREKKERFSLILESASTNQTSMYLCASGSSGWGLDTEAFFGQGTRLTVV.

The table lists this clone with a count of one. This chain connects TRBV4-2 to TRBJ1-4; tentatively, D is TRBD1 (5 bases). V dropped 0 bases and J dropped 8 bases, with 19 bases sitting between them. CDR1 LGHNA and CDR2 YNFKEQ come from the germline V gene. There are 17 residues in the CDR3. The CDR3 nucleotides are TGTGCCAGCAGCCAAGATAGTACGGTCACCTCAGGGGAAAAACTGTTTTTT. Its translation: CASSQDSTVTSGEKLFF.

The genes are TRBV18 and TRBJ2-7, with 7 bases aligning to TRBD1. This CDR3 region has 12 residues. The V gene's germline CDR1 is KGHSH and CDR2 LQKENI. V was clipped by 3 bases and J by 4 bases; unmatched bases: 0. CDR3 region: CASSPTGYEQYF. In DNA form, the CDR3 reads TGTGCCAGCTCACCGACAGGGTACGAGCAGTACTTC.

The V gene is TRBV7-9, the J gene TRBJ1-2; TRBD1 agrees at 7 bases. The CDR3 extends over 15 amino acids. The germline V gene has CDR1 SEHNR and CDR2 FQNEAQ (reference sequence). The junction had 8 bases not matched to a gene; V was cut back by 5 bases and J by 2 bases. The CDR3 DNA reads TGTGCCAGCAGCCCAAGGACAGGTTCCAACTATGGCTACACCTTC. Its protein product is CASSPRTGSNYGYTF.